Below are 2 T cell receptor beta chains sequenced from a single sample in a study of blood T cell repertoires in COVID-19 (dated by TCRdb to about 2020). Library creation used the immunoSEQ multiplex PCR assay. TCRdb mirrors the immuneACCESS table, restricted to in-frame sequences. Some clones are absent from its copies; in checked studies, under half trace to an unresolved V gene, and the reason for the others is unknown. Present in this sample are fewer than 450,000 clones, 87% of which were seen just once. Just under 6.5% of the sample is in the top ten clones. Sequencing was carried out using peripheral blood. These TCRs come from a woman in her forties or fifties with COVID-19, enrolled during active disease.

V and J are TRBV30 and TRBJ2-3; D ambiguous. The CDR3 totals 16 residues. V was shortened by 1 base and J by 5 bases, with 19 bases between the two germline ends. Germline lookup yields CDR1 GTSNPN and CDR2 SVGIG (reference sequence). The CDR3 loop is CAWSATTTHFKDTQYF. The CDR3 nucleotides are TGTGCCTGGAGTGCCACTACCACCCACTTTAAAGATACGCAGTATTTT.

J is TRBJ2-7 and V is TRBV27, with D possibly being TRBD2 (6 bases). The V gene's germline CDR1 is MNHEY and CDR2 SMNVEV (reference sequence). The CDR3 extends over 15 amino acids. V lost 2 bases and J lost 5, with 16 bases in between. The chain's CDR3 is CASSLRGSGVHEQYF. The CDR3 DNA reads as TGTGCCAGCAGTTTACGGGGGTCGGGCGTCCACGAGCAGTACTTC.